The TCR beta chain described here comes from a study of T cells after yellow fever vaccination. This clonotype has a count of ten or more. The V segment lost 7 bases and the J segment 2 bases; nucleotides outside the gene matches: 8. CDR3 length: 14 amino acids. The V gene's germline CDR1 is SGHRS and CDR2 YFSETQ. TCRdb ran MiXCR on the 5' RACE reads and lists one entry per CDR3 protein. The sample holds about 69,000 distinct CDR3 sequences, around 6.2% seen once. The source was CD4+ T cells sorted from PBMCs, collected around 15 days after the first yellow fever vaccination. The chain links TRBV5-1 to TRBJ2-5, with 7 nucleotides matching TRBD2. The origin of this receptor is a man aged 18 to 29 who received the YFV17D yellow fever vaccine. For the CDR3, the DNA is TGCGCCAGCTCGGAACCGGGGGGACAAGAGACCCAGTACTTC. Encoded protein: CASSEPGGQETQYF.